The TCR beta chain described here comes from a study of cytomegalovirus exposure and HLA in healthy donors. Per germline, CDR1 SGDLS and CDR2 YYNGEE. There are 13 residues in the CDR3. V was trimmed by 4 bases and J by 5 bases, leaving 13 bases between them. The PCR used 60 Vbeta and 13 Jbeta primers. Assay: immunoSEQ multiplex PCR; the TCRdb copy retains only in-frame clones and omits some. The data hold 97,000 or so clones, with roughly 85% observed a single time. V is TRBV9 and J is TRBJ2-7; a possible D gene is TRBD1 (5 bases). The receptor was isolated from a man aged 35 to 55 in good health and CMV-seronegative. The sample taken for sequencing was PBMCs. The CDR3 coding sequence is TGTGCCAGCAGCCTCAGGGAAAGGGACGAGCAGTACTTC. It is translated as CASSLRERDEQYF.